This T cell receptor beta chain was retrieved from a study of control samples from healthy donors and cancer patients. The CDR3 sequence is 16 residues long. The V gene lost 0 bases and the J gene lost 0 bases, with 12 bases spanning the gap. Germline V gene lookup returns CDR1 SGHNT and CDR2 YYREEE (reference sequence). The protocol was immunoSEQ multiplex PCR, while the TCRdb copy is restricted to in-frame clones and leaves out a portion. Of 150,000 or so clones in the sample, about nine tenths are singletons; the top ten hold 5.5%. Material: blood. The sequence was obtained from a man between 18 and 35 years old in good health. V and J are TRBV5-4 and TRBJ1-1; D unclear. DNA for the CDR3: TGTGCCAGCAGCTTGGTTGGCAGAAACATGAACACTGAAGCTTTCTTT. Translation: CASSLVGRNMNTEAFF.